The 17 T cell receptor beta chains in this list originate from one sample, sequenced in a study of cytomegalovirus exposure and HLA in healthy donors. PCR employed 60 Vbeta and 13 Jbeta primers. Sequencing was performed with immunoSEQ multiplex PCR; in TCRdb, only in-frame clones are kept and a portion is missing. This sample has over 85,000 clones, with approximately 80% found just once. The sequenced sample consisted of PBMCs. These receptors came from a female donor in good health and CMV-seronegative.

This rearrangement joins TRBV10-3 to TRBJ2-2; 7 bases are shared with TRBD1. V gave up 8 bases and J gave up 5 bases; unmatched junction bases: 8. Per germline, CDR1 ENHRY and CDR2 SYGVKD. The CDR3 has 14 residues. CDR3 DNA: TGTGCCATCCACTCCGGGACAGCTACCGGGGAGCTGTTTTTT. Its translation is CAIHSGTATGELFF.

V usage is TRBV10-1 and J usage is TRBJ2-7; D unresolved. The germline gives CDR1 WNHNN, CDR2 SYGVQD (reference sequence). The CDR3 covers 12 residues. V lost 2 bases to trimming and J lost 2 bases, with 4 bases between them. The CDR3 DNA reads as TGCGCCAGCAGTGAGAACACCTACGAGCAGTACTTC. Protein: CASSENTYEQYF.

CDR3 loop: CASSSRSSGNTIYF. The DNA of the CDR3 is TGTGCCAGCAGTTCAAGGAGCTCTGGAAACACCATATATTTT. The genes are TRBV28 and TRBJ1-3; D remains unclear. This CDR3 is built from 14 residues. Trimming removed 4 bases from V and 0 bases from J, with 7 bases in between. Germline CDR1 MDHEN, CDR2 SYDVKM.

In this sample, this clone turned up once. V usage is TRBV7-9 and J usage is TRBJ1-1, with D perhaps matching TRBD1 (6 bases). CDR1 is SEHNR, CDR2 FQNEAQ, per germline (reference sequence). The V end lost 6 bases, the J end lost 14 bases, and 13 bases lay between the germline ends. The CDR3 extends over 10 amino acids. The CDR3 protein is CASRAGTLFF. The CDR3 DNA is TGTGCCAGCAGAGCCGGGACACTCTTCTTT.

The chain carries TRBV29-1 and TRBJ2-7, with D possibly TRBD1 on 6 matching bases. Trimming cost V 6 bases and J 1 base, with 19 bases left between them. Germline V CDR1 and CDR2: SQVTM, ANQGSEA. The CDR3 runs 15 residues. Here the CDR3 DNA reads TGCAGCGTCCGAAGGGGGTTTGACTTGTCCTACGAGCAGTACTTC. Translation gives CSVRRGFDLSYEQYF.

This clone was detected a few times. The chain's CDR3 is CAISGSSGTALAPYGYTF. In DNA form, the CDR3 reads TGTGCCATCAGTGGGTCCTCCGGGACAGCCCTAGCTCCCTATGGCTACACCTTC. The rearrangement uses TRBV10-3 and TRBJ1-2; 7 nucleotides agree with TRBD1. Germline CDR1 reads ENHRY; CDR2 reads SYGVKD. The CDR3 runs 18 residues. V was clipped by 4 bases and J by 4 bases; unmatched bases: 18.

This chain uses TRBV6-1 with TRBJ2-1; perhaps TRBD2 as D (5 bases). This CDR3 comprises 16 residues. CDR1 is MNHNS, CDR2 SASEGT, per germline. V lost 4 bases and J 0 bases, leaving 13 bases between the germline ends. CDR3 nucleotides: TGTGCCAGCAGTGGCCGGGATGCGAGCTCCTACAATGAGCAGTTCTTC. It encodes CASSGRDASSYNEQFF.

As to this clone: Sequence at one end of the junction differs from germline and may be a read error. The V call is TRBV7-9, the J call TRBJ2-7; 9 nucleotides agree with TRBD1. This CDR3 region has 19 residues. Germline V gives CDR1 SEHNR, CDR2 FQNEAQ (reference sequence). The CDR3 sequence: CSSSLPATGTGPSSYEQYF. The CDR3 nucleotides are TGTTCCAGCAGTCTACCCGCGACAGGGACAGGGCCCAGCTCCTACGAGCAGTACTTC.

This sequence joins TRBV5-1 and TRBJ2-1; the match to TRBD1 covers 7 bases. This CDR3 spans 13 amino acids. With 7 bases clipped from V and 2 bases from J, the junction kept 3 bases outside the gene matches. CDR1 is SGHRS and CDR2 is YFSETQ in the germline V gene. CDR3: CASQGVTYNEQFF. The CDR3 DNA follows: TGCGCCAGCCAGGGGGTGACCTACAATGAGCAGTTCTTC.

CDR3: CASRLLQYF. Here the CDR3 DNA reads TGTGCCAGCAGACTACTCCAGTACTTC. The chain links TRBV21-1 to TRBJ2-7; TRBD2 reflects the table's D call only, with no check against the DNA. TRBV21-1 counts as a pseudogene. The CDR3 sequence is 9 residues long.

The chain employs TRBV7-2 and TRBJ1-1; D possibly corresponds to TRBD1 (6 bases). The CDR3 consists of 15 residues. V lost 5 bases, J lost 0 bases, and 13 bases lay in between. Germline assignment: CDR1 SGHTA and CDR2 FQGNSA. The CDR3 DNA reads as TGTGCCAGCAGCCCGAACAGGGTGGTGAACACTGAAGCTTTCTTT. Residues: CASSPNRVVNTEAFF. Looking up the rest from reference TRBV7-2 and TRBJ1-1 gives the full variable domain: GAGVSQSPSNKVTEKGKDVELRCDPISGHTALYWYRQSLGQGLEFLIYFQGNSAPDKSGLPSDRFSAERTGGSVSTLTIQRTQQEDSAVYLCASSPNRVVNTEAFFGQGTRLTVV.

This chain joins TRBV10-3 and TRBJ1-4; D may be TRBD1 (6 bases). The V gene lost 0 bases and the J gene lost 5 bases, with 10 bases spanning the gap. The germline V gene encodes CDR1 ENHRY and CDR2 SYGVKD. The CDR3 is 15 residues long. CDR3 in amino acids: CAISESRGGNEKLFF. The CDR3 bases are TGTGCCATCAGTGAGTCGAGGGGGGGGAATGAAAAACTGTTTTTT.

This clone showed up just a few times. CDR3 in DNA: TGCGCCAGCTCGACAGGGGGGCTTGGTAGGGCTGAAGCTTTCTTT. Translating gives CASSTGGLGRAEAFF. The V call is TRBV5-1, the J call TRBJ1-1; TRBD1 matches at 9 bases. The CDR3 extends over 15 amino acids. The ends lost 7 bases at V and 6 bases at J; junction bases unmatched: 13. CDR1 is SGHRS and CDR2 is YFSETQ in the germline V gene.

In its sample, this clone was seen once. The chain links TRBV10-3 to TRBJ2-7; D possibly corresponds to TRBD1 (6 bases). The CDR3 totals 12 residues. The germline V gene has CDR1 ENHRY and CDR2 SYGVKD. The V end was cut by 10 bases, the J end by 1 base, with 11 bases between. In DNA, the CDR3 is TGTGCCAGCCGGGACACTTCCTACGAGCAGTACTTC. This codes for CASRDTSYEQYF.

The chain recombines TRBV11-2 with TRBJ2-3; 7 nucleotides line up with TRBD1. The CDR3 consists of 15 residues. The ends lost 7 bases at V and 3 bases at J; junction bases unmatched: 10. Germline V gene sequence: CDR1 SGHAT, CDR2 FQNNGV. The CDR3 nucleotides read TGTGCCAGCATACTTAGGACAGGCGGGACAGATACGCAGTATTTT. Translation: CASILRTGGTDTQYF.

The chain joins TRBV28 to TRBJ1-4; weak D call: TRBD1 (5 bases). V dropped 10 bases and J dropped 6 bases, with 18 bases sitting between them. CDR1 is MDHEN and CDR2 is SYDVKM in the germline V gene. This CDR3 has 14 amino acids. CDR3 DNA: TGTGCCACCCGCCCCAGGGATTCCCATGAAAAACTGTTTTTT. Its protein is CATRPRDSHEKLFF.

This chain joins TRBV11-3 and TRBJ2-2; 10 positions match TRBD1. V gave up 2 bases and J gave up 4 bases; unmatched junction bases: 7. The CDR3 contains 17 residues. Germline V gives CDR1 SGHNT, CDR2 YENEEA. CDR3 in DNA: TGTGCCAGCAGCTTAACCCGACAGGGGGCTTCCACCGGGGAGCTGTTTTTT. It specifies CASSLTRQGASTGELFF.